This entry is about one T cell receptor beta chain. Its antigen remains unidentified. These data are taken from a study of cytomegalovirus exposure and HLA in healthy donors. Across the study: Unique TCRs from HLA-typed donors, about 85 million of them, were held in an early data release. Study-level points and caveats: In the analysis, some V segments, TRBV6-2 and TRBV6-3 included, were excluded as indistinguishable. Later on, an analysis showed TCR association rates differing by HLA locus, with DRB1 the most and HLA-C the fewest.

PCR was performed using 60 Vbeta and 13 Jbeta primers. The assay was immunoSEQ multiplex PCR, and TCRdb's table has in-frame clones only and misses some. The sample holds 85,000 to 100,000 clones; less than 70% are singletons and the top ten take more than 2.5%. Deletions cut 1 base from V and 6 bases from J, with 12 bases between. This CDR3 contains 14 residues. Germline lookup yields CDR1 GTSNPN and CDR2 SVGIG (reference sequence). J is TRBJ1-4 and V is TRBV30; weak D call: TRBD1 (6 bases). The sequenced sample consisted of PBMCs. The clonotype was recovered from a man aged 50 or older in good health and CMV-seronegative. The CDR3 DNA reads TGTGCCTGGAGTGCCCGGGGGGCGGATGAAAAACTGTTTTTT. This translates into CAWSARGADEKLFF.